The following is a TCR beta chain sequence with its context. These data come from a study of blood T cell repertoires in COVID-19. Clones were read by immunoSEQ multiplex PCR, and TCRdb kept only the in-frame ones, dropping some. The sample yields 210,000 or so clones, around four fifths seen once. CDR3 length: 16 amino acids. The germline V gene encodes CDR1 MNHNS and CDR2 SASEGT. With 4 bases clipped from V and 2 bases from J, the junction kept 7 bases outside the gene matches. Sequenced input: PBMCs or T cells enriched from blood (not recorded which). The V call is TRBV6-1, the J call TRBJ1-2, with 10 bases that match TRBD1. The receptor was isolated from a woman aged 50 to 60 who had been exposed to COVID-19. Here the CDR3 DNA reads TGTGCCAGCAGTGCGATCGACAGGGGGCCCAACTATGGCTACACCTTC. Protein: CASSAIDRGPNYGYTF.